The 29 T cell receptor beta chains in this list originate from one sample, sequenced in a study of blood T cells in healthy people across ages. Primers used in a second PCR of about 6 to 11 cycles were a sample-barcoded 5' primer and a J-beta primer mix. TCRdb fed the 5' RACE reads into MiXCR, producing one record per CDR3 protein. Of around 1,000,000 distinct CDR3 sequences listed, approximately 25% are singletons. These data were also reused for a study on T cells of mothers and their children.

Sequencing was done on a sample of blood. These receptors were obtained from a girl aged 2-10 years in good health.

The sample holds a few counts of this clonotype. The J gene is TRBJ2-4, the V gene TRBV20-1; D ambiguous. Germline V lookup: CDR1 DFQATT, CDR2 SNEGSKA (reference sequence). The CDR3 covers 11 residues. The germline V and J ends were trimmed by 5 bases and 9 bases, with 11 bases remaining between them. CDR3 sequence (DNA): TGCAGTGCTGTTAAAGAACTCATTCAGTACTTC. Translation: CSAVKELIQYF.

The chain combines TRBV27 with TRBJ2-5, with a possible D match to TRBD1 (6 bases). The last part of the DNA fits TRBJ2-7 better; the J call may be wrong. The germline gives CDR1 MNHEY, CDR2 SMNVEV (reference sequence). The CDR3 sequence is 14 residues long. This chain's CDR3 is CASSYQGFSYEQYF. In DNA form, the CDR3 reads TGTGCCAGCAGCTATCAGGGGTTCTCCTACGAGCAGTACTTC.

This clonotype has just a few counts. The V call is TRBV4-2, the J call TRBJ1-1, with D possibly matching TRBD1 (5 bases). The CDR3 has 15 residues. CDR1 is LGHNA and CDR2 is YNFKEQ in the germline V gene. V lost 0 bases, J lost 3 bases, and 11 bases lay in between. The CDR3 loop is CASSQDGGVDTEAFF. DNA of the CDR3: TGTGCCAGCAGCCAAGACGGGGGGGTCGACACTGAAGCTTTCTTT.

This clonotype was detected only once. This sequence joins TRBV7-2 and TRBJ2-5; weak D call: TRBD2 (6 bases). CDR1 and CDR2 from the germline V gene are SGHTA and FQGNSA. Trimming left V 3 bases short and J 1 base short, with 18 bases between. This CDR3 region has 17 residues. Written as DNA, the CDR3 is TGTGCCAGCAGCTTGCTTTCAAAAAGCGGGTTCCAAGAGACCCAGTACTTC. Its protein is CASSLLSKSGFQETQYF.

The CDR3 DNA is TGCAGTGCTAGATCCGCTAGCGGGAGGTACACAGATACGCAGTATTTT. Residues: CSARSASGRYTDTQYF. The chain joins TRBV20-1 to TRBJ2-3, with 11 positions matching TRBD2. CDR3 length: 16 residues. Germline trimming cut 2 bases from V and 2 bases from J; bases unmatched to any gene: 6. The germline V gene encodes CDR1 DFQATT and CDR2 SNEGSKA (reference sequence).

This clonotype occurred a few times. V gene TRBV6-5 combines with J gene TRBJ1-1; D is unresolved. Per the germline V gene, CDR1 is MNHEY and CDR2 is SVGAGI. Trimming removed 7 bases from V and 5 bases from J, with 14 bases in between. The CDR3 sequence is 13 residues long. CDR3 sequence reads: CASNAESTTEAFF. The CDR3 nucleotides are TGTGCCAGCAATGCGGAGTCCACGACTGAAGCTTTCTTT.

The chain combines TRBV24-1 with TRBJ2-7, with 8 bases aligning to TRBD2. Germline loops: CDR1 KGHDR, CDR2 SFDVKD. The CDR3 totals 13 residues. V shed 6 bases and J 6 bases; nucleotides not matched to a gene: 6. CDR3: CATSIAGKGEQYF. The CDR3, as DNA: TGTGCCACCAGTATAGCGGGAAAGGGCGAGCAGTACTTC.

This clonotype was seen more than once but under ten times. The chain employs TRBV7-9 and TRBJ2-1; D not certain. TRBJ2-5 matches the DNA end more closely, so the J call is doubtful. The CDR3 has 13 residues. Germline CDR1 reads SEHNR; CDR2 reads FQNEAQ (reference sequence). CDR3 residues: CASSDTLYETQYF. The CDR3 nucleotides read TGTGCCAGCAGCGATACCCTGTATGAGACCCAGTACTTC.

V gene TRBV20-1 combines with J gene TRBJ1-4; D not resolved. This CDR3 is 13 amino acids long. The germline V gene has CDR1 DFQATT and CDR2 SNEGSKA (reference sequence). The V end lost 5 bases, the J end lost 7 bases, and 14 bases lay between the germline ends. CDR3 sequence (DNA): TGCAGTGCTGCGGGATCGGGGTTTGAAAAACTGTTTTTT. It codes for CSAAGSGFEKLFF.

This clonotype was picked up many times. This rearrangement joins TRBV9 to TRBJ2-7, with D possibly matching TRBD1 (5 bases). The germline V gene has CDR1 SGDLS and CDR2 YYNGEE. The CDR3 has 17 residues. Trimming cost V 4 bases and J 4 bases, with 24 bases left between them. CDR3 nucleotide sequence: TGTGCCAGCAGCAAATCCGCCCCGACAGTCGGAGTTTACGAGCAGTACTTC. It specifies CASSKSAPTVGVYEQYF.

CDR3: CSVIIGGLDGYTF. DNA of the CDR3: TGCAGCGTTATCATCGGAGGCCTAGATGGCTACACCTTC. The chain uses TRBV29-1 and TRBJ1-2; no clear D gene. Germline loops: CDR1 SQVTM, CDR2 ANQGSEA. The CDR3 covers 13 residues. V was clipped by 5 bases and J by 6 bases, with 16 bases between them.

This rearrangement joins TRBV20-1 to TRBJ2-5; weak D call: TRBD2 (5 bases). The end of the DNA aligns better with TRBJ2-1, so the J call may be wrong. The CDR3 runs 16 residues. The germline V gene has CDR1 DFQATT and CDR2 SNEGSKA (reference sequence). CDR3 amino acids: CSARDLGGQPYNEQFF. The CDR3 DNA sequence: TGCAGTGCTAGAGATCTGGGCGGGCAGCCTTACAATGAGCAGTTCTTC.

V gene TRBV2 combines with J gene TRBJ1-6; 8 nucleotides match TRBD1. Per germline, CDR1 SNHLY and CDR2 FYNNEI. The trim removed 11 bases at V and 9 bases at J, leaving 9 bases unmatched. The CDR3 extends over 13 amino acids. The CDR3 spells CAGTGQGISPLHF. The CDR3 bases are TGTGCCGGAACTGGACAGGGAATTTCACCCCTCCACTTT.

This clonotype was counted a few times. V and J are TRBV27 and TRBJ2-7; TRBD1 matches at 10 bases. The CDR3 runs to 18 residues. V dropped 4 bases and J dropped 1; count of bases not matched to a gene: 13. CDR1 is MNHEY, CDR2 SMNVEV, per germline (reference sequence). DNA for the CDR3: TGTGCCAGCAGTTCCCGACAAAGACAGGGGGCCGTTTCCTACGAGCAGTACTTC. As protein: CASSSRQRQGAVSYEQYF.

V gene TRBV2 combines with J gene TRBJ2-7; TRBD1 matches 8 bases. The V and J ends lost 9 bases and 3 bases, in that order; junction bases with no gene match: 19. The CDR3 loop spans 17 amino acids. Germline V gives CDR1 SNHLY, CDR2 FYNNEI. The CDR3 nucleotides are TGTGCCAGGAAAAATCCTAAATCCGGGACAGGTGACTACGAGCAGTACTTC. Amino acids: CARKNPKSGTGDYEQYF.

This clonotype was picked up a small number of times. The genes are TRBV12-3 or TRBV12-4 and TRBJ2-3; D might be TRBD1 (7 bases). The CDR3 is 16 amino acids. Trimming shortened V by 6 bases and J by 0 bases, and 16 bases separated the two germline ends. The DNA of the CDR3 is TGTGCCAGCAGCTTACCAGGGGGGTCTAGCACAGATACGCAGTATTTT. It specifies CASSLPGGSSTDTQYF.

For the CDR3, the DNA is TGCGCCAGCCGAAGGGGGGAAGTAATGAACACTGAAGCTTTCTTT. Translated: CASRRGEVMNTEAFF. The J gene is TRBJ1-1, the V gene TRBV5-1, with D possibly matching TRBD1 (6 bases). CDR3 size: 15 residues. Trimming stripped 7 bases from V and 0 bases from J, with 16 bases between. Germline V CDR1 and CDR2: SGHRS, YFSETQ. The full variable domain, in which reference TRBV5-1 and TRBJ1-1 provide the parts outside the CDR3, is KAGVTQTPRYLIKTRGQQVTLSCSPISGHRSVSWYQQTPGQGLQFLFEYFSETQRNKGNFPGRFSGRQFSNSRSEMNVSTLELGDSALYLCASRRGEVMNTEAFFGQGTRLTVV.

V gene TRBV11-2 combines with J gene TRBJ1-2; D is undetermined. Germline V gene sequence: CDR1 SGHAT, CDR2 FQNNGV. Trimming left V 5 bases short and J 4 bases short, with 11 bases between. This CDR3 region has 13 residues. Here the CDR3 reads CASSQAYGYGYTF. The CDR3, as DNA: TGTGCCAGCAGCCAGGCATACGGCTATGGCTACACCTTC.

This chain connects TRBV4-1 to TRBJ2-7; the D is unclear. The end of the DNA aligns better with TRBJ2-1, so the J call may be wrong. The CDR3 is 14 residues long. Germline-derived CDR1 and CDR2 are MGHRA and YSYEKL. CDR3 amino acids: CASSQVGIHNEQFF. The DNA for the CDR3 is TGCGCCAGCAGCCAAGTAGGTATTCACAATGAGCAGTTCTTC.

This chain links TRBV6-5 with TRBJ2-7, with D perhaps TRBD2 (5 bases). Germline V gives CDR1 MNHEY, CDR2 SVGAGI. The CDR3 loop spans 13 amino acids. V lost 6 bases, J lost 4 bases, and 13 bases lay in between. The CDR3 loop reads CASRPVRRYEQYF. The CDR3 DNA reads TGTGCCAGCAGGCCCGTACGGAGGTACGAGCAGTACTTC.

This chain connects TRBV5-1 to TRBJ1-6; 9 bases match TRBD1. V gave up 3 bases and J gave up 9 bases; unmatched junction bases: 7. Germline CDR1 reads SGHRS; CDR2 reads YFSETQ. The CDR3 is 15 residues long. CDR3 amino acids: CASSSTGGRISPLHF. The CDR3 DNA reads TGCGCCAGCAGCTCCACAGGGGGCAGGATTTCACCCCTCCACTTT.

This clonotype was found a few times. The V gene is TRBV5-1, the J gene TRBJ2-5; maybe TRBD1 (5 bases). CDR1 and CDR2 from the germline V gene are SGHRS and YFSETQ. The CDR3 loop spans 14 amino acids. V shed 1 base and J shed 5 bases, with 12 bases lying between them. This CDR3 reads CASSLQGRVETQYF. Written as DNA, the CDR3 is TGCGCCAGCAGCTTGCAGGGCAGGGTGGAGACCCAGTACTTC.

As regards this clonotype: At one end the junction does not follow the germline gene, possibly because of a read error. The chain is built from TRBV20-1 and TRBJ2-1; D might be TRBD1 or TRBD2, each matching 5 bases. Germline CDR1 DFQATT, CDR2 SNEGSKA (reference sequence). The CDR3 is 11 residues long. CDR3 DNA sequence: TGCAGTGTGGGGACGGACAATGAGCGGTTCTTC. It codes for CSVGTDNERFF.

The genes are TRBV28 and TRBJ2-4, with a possible D match to TRBD2 (6 bases). V lost 1 base and J lost 6, with 25 bases in between. The CDR3 runs 19 residues. Germline V gives CDR1 MDHEN, CDR2 SYDVKM. In DNA, the CDR3 is TGTGCCAGCAGTTTATCTGGGGGGTTGGGAGTTCGGACCCTAAACATTCAGTACTTC. Residues: CASSLSGGLGVRTLNIQYF. Supplemented by reference TRBV28 and TRBJ2-4, the full variable domain reads DVKVTQSSRYLVKRTGEKVFLECVQDMDHENMFWYRQDPGLGLRLIYFSYDVKMKEKGDIPEGYSVSREKKERFSLILESASTNQTSMYLCASSLSGGLGVRTLNIQYFGAGTRLSVL.

There are a few counts of this clonotype. The rearrangement links TRBV29-1 to TRBJ2-5; D gene unclear. Trimming cost V 5 bases and J 2 bases, with 12 bases left between them. This CDR3 contains 13 residues. Germline CDR1 and CDR2: SQVTM and ANQGSEA. CDR3 in DNA: TGCAGCGTTAGGGAACCCCCGCAAGAGACCCAGTACTTC. Its protein product is CSVREPPQETQYF.

In its sample, this clonotype was seen a few times. The chain is built from TRBV29-1 and TRBJ1-2; D unresolved. Trimming pared 4 bases from V and 8 bases from J, leaving 20 bases between. CDR3 length: 14 residues. Germline CDR1 SQVTM, CDR2 ANQGSEA. The CDR3 sequence is CSVGWENLIQGYTF. CDR3 sequence (DNA): TGCAGCGTTGGGTGGGAGAATCTTATACAGGGCTACACCTTC.

This clonotype occurred a few times. The chain joins TRBV7-9 to TRBJ2-5, with 11 nucleotides matching TRBD2. The V gene end was trimmed by 5 bases and the J gene end by 5 bases; junction bases not matched to a gene: 7. This CDR3 has 15 residues. CDR1 and CDR2 (germline): SEHNR, FQNEAQ (reference sequence). In DNA form, the CDR3 reads TGTGCCAGCAGCCACACTAGCGGGAGTTTGGAGACCCAGTACTTC. Protein sequence: CASSHTSGSLETQYF.

The J gene is TRBJ1-4, the V gene TRBV28, with D unresolved. CDR3 length: 15 amino acids. The V gene's germline CDR1 is MDHEN and CDR2 SYDVKM. V was pared by 5 bases and J by 0 bases, with 10 bases between. The CDR3 DNA reads TGTGCCAGCAGTCCACACGCCTCAACTAATGAAAAACTGTTTTTT. Amino acids: CASSPHASTNEKLFF.

The rearrangement joins TRBV11-1 to TRBJ2-1; D is possibly TRBD1 (5 bases). Trimming left V 0 bases short and J 0 bases short, with 12 bases between. This CDR3 contains 17 residues. Germline CDR1 and CDR2: SGHAT and FQDESV (reference sequence). The CDR3 region is CASSLALGAYSYNEQFF. In DNA, the CDR3 is TGTGCCAGCAGCTTAGCGCTTGGGGCTTACTCCTACAATGAGCAGTTCTTC.